This TCR beta chain was observed in a study of graft-versus-host responses after intestinal transplantation. Study details: Anti-thymocyte globulin was used for induction in all recipients, who then took tacrolimus and steroids for about three years.

Data came from immunoSEQ multiplex PCR; TCRdb stores just in-frame clones and leaves some out. Of around 23,000 clones in the sample, about 94% were seen once. This clone was detected once. Its target is unknown. The junction had 10 bases not matched to a gene; V was cut back by 4 bases and J by 11 bases. This CDR3 region has 13 residues. The germline gives CDR1 KGHSH, CDR2 LQKENI. Study-wide results and limits: With peak circulating GvH clone levels came an association with early post-transplant HvG declines. In recipient marrow, GvH clones were found, and some appeared first in ileum or blood. Individuals who had graft-donor T cell macrochimerism had allografts that showed high graft-versus-host to host-versus-graft clonal ratios.

The source was PBMCs, collected roughly 32 days after intestinal transplant. The receptor's source is a human patient who received an intestinal transplant, so some T cells may come from the graft donor. This sequence joins TRBV18 and TRBJ2-7; 8 bases line up with TRBD1. CDR3 sequence reads: CASSQDRGREEYF. The CDR3 region has the DNA TGTGCCAGCTCACAAGACAGGGGCAGAGAGGAGTACTTC.